This T cell receptor beta chain was sequenced in a study of human T cells and chemical hapten exposure. This clonotype has a handful of counts. TCRdb passed the RACE reads through MiXCR, listing each CDR3 protein once. The sample carries some 62,000 distinct CDR3 sequences, roughly 9.6% recorded once. Indicated time point: patch test 3, about 24 weeks after DPC sensitization. As for treatment: therapeutic diphenylcyclopropenone sensitization with weekly scalp DPC. Specimen: whole blood, collected in connection with sensitization to the hapten diphenylcyclopropenone (DPC). The clonotype originates from a woman in her 30s with alopecia areata. Some clones in this sample may be carry-over from other donors' samples.

The CDR3 sequence: CASSRDRLSELFF. As DNA, the CDR3 is TGCGCCAGCAGCCGGGACCGCCTTTCGGAGCTGTTTTTT. The rearrangement links TRBV4-3 to TRBJ2-2; D tentatively reads TRBD1 or TRBD2 (5 bases each). This CDR3 region has 13 residues. Trimming left V 4 bases short and J 10 bases short, with 13 bases between. The germline CDR1 and CDR2 sequences are LGHNA and YSLEER.